Below are 23 T cell receptor beta chains sequenced from a single sample in a study of cytomegalovirus exposure and HLA in healthy donors. A multiplex PCR was run with 60 Vbeta primers and 13 Jbeta primers. Clones were read by immunoSEQ multiplex PCR, and TCRdb kept only the in-frame ones, dropping some. The table records under 250,000 clones, approximately 79% of them present only once. The sequenced sample was PBMCs. Source of these receptors: a man aged 50-59 years in good health and CMV-seronegative.

The chain combines TRBV28 with TRBJ2-7; TRBD2 matches 8 bases. Germline V gene lookup returns CDR1 MDHEN and CDR2 SYDVKM. The CDR3 has 13 amino acids. Trimming removed 2 bases from V and 4 bases from J; junction bases left unmatched: 1. The CDR3 nucleotides read TGTGCCAGCAGTTTACGGGGGGGATACGAGCAGTACTTC. Translated: CASSLRGGYEQYF.

Written as DNA, the CDR3 is TGTGCTAGTGGTTTGGTAGGACGGGGGTTAGCGTCATCCTACAATGAGCAGTTCTTC. The encoded protein is CASGLVGRGLASSYNEQFF. The chain employs TRBV12-5 and TRBJ2-1; a possible D gene is TRBD2 (6 bases). V was clipped by 0 bases and J by 1 base, with 19 bases between them. The CDR3 runs to 19 residues. From germline, CDR1 is LGHNT and CDR2 FRNRAP. Together with reference TRBV12-5 and TRBJ2-1, the CDR3 gives the full variable domain: DARVTQTPRHKVTEMGQEVTMRCQPILGHNTVFWYRQTMMQGLELLAYFRNRAPLDDSGMPKDRFSAEMPDATLATLKIQPSEPRDSAVYFCASGLVGRGLASSYNEQFFGPGTRLTVL.

The chain couples TRBV4-2 to TRBJ1-5; D is unclear. CDR3 length: 15 residues. The V end was cut by 0 bases, the J end by 7 bases, with 13 bases between. Germline V lookup: CDR1 LGHNA, CDR2 YNFKEQ. CDR3 DNA sequence: TGTGCCAGCAGCCAAGATACACAGCCTGACCAGCCCCAGCATTTT. Its translation is CASSQDTQPDQPQHF.

The V call is TRBV5-1, the J call TRBJ1-1; a possible D gene is TRBD1 (6 bases). In germline, CDR1 is SGHRS, CDR2 YFSETQ. The CDR3 loop spans 15 amino acids. V was cut by 5 bases and J by 1 base, with 15 bases left in between. The CDR3 region is CASRGMGGPNTEAFF. The CDR3 DNA follows: TGCGCCAGCAGGGGTATGGGGGGGCCGAACACTGAAGCTTTCTTT.

This clone was seen only a few times. CDR3: CSAVGGQGTEAFF. The CDR3 nucleotides read TGCAGCGCAGTAGGGGGACAGGGCACTGAAGCTTTCTTT. The chain employs TRBV29-1 and TRBJ1-1; TRBD1 agrees at 9 bases. The CDR3 covers 13 residues. CDR1 is SQVTM, CDR2 ANQGSEA, per germline. V was clipped by 7 bases and J by 4 bases; unmatched bases: 7.

In its sample, this clone was seen a few times. The V call is TRBV5-1, the J call TRBJ2-3; 7 bases are shared with TRBD2. This CDR3 comprises 15 residues. J gave up 2 bases and V 0 bases, and 3 bases lay outside the gene matches. Germline V gene sequence: CDR1 SGHRS, CDR2 YFSETQ. CDR3 nucleotides: TGCGCCAGCAGCTTGGATCGGGGGGTCACAGATACGCAGTATTTT. Residues: CASSLDRGVTDTQYF.

The chain links TRBV27 to TRBJ2-7; 9 bases match TRBD2. This CDR3 spans 15 amino acids. With V trimmed by 4 bases and J by 6 bases, 10 bases remained unmatched. Germline lookup yields CDR1 MNHEY and CDR2 SMNVEV (reference sequence). As DNA, the CDR3 is TGTGCCAGCAGTTCCCTCGGGACTAGCTTGGGCGAGCAGTACTTC. This sequence encodes CASSSLGTSLGEQYF.

This clone appeared once. V gene TRBV6-5 combines with J gene TRBJ1-1; D gene unclear. V was trimmed by 4 bases and J by 0 bases, leaving 9 bases between them. CDR1 and CDR2 (germline): MNHEY, SVGAGI. The CDR3 extends over 14 amino acids. CDR3 DNA: TGTGCCAGCAGTTCGCGGGCCATGAACACTGAAGCTTTCTTT. Its protein product is CASSSRAMNTEAFF.

The chain's CDR3 is CASSQGNNQPQHF. The DNA of the CDR3 is TGTGCCAGTAGTCAGGGTAACAATCAGCCCCAGCATTTT. The rearrangement uses TRBV19 and TRBJ1-5; D may be TRBD1 (5 bases). Germline lookup yields CDR1 LNHDA and CDR2 SQIVND (reference sequence). V lost 5 bases to trimming and J lost 3 bases, with 8 bases between them. This CDR3 region has 13 residues.

The genes are TRBV5-1 and TRBJ1-2; 7 bases match TRBD1. The germline V gene encodes CDR1 SGHRS and CDR2 YFSETQ. This CDR3 comprises 13 residues. V trimming: 2 bases; J trimming: 7 bases; junction bases outside the gene matches: 5. This CDR3 reads CASSLDRVGGYTF. In DNA form, the CDR3 reads TGCGCCAGCAGCTTAGACAGGGTTGGTGGCTACACCTTC. Complete variable domain (other parts from reference TRBV5-1 and TRBJ1-2): KAGVTQTPRYLIKTRGQQVTLSCSPISGHRSVSWYQQTPGQGLQFLFEYFSETQRNKGNFPGRFSGRQFSNSRSEMNVSTLELGDSALYLCASSLDRVGGYTFGSGTRLTVV.

The chain has TRBV15 and TRBJ2-2; 13 bases fit TRBD2. The V gene end was trimmed by 5 bases and the J gene end by 2 bases; junction bases not matched to a gene: 20. Germline V gene sequence: CDR1 LNHNV, CDR2 YYDKDF (reference sequence). This CDR3 contains 22 residues. DNA of the CDR3: TGTGCCACCAGCGATGACAACTTAGTATTGGGGACTAGCGGGAATAACACCGGGGAGCTGTTTTTT. Protein: CATSDDNLVLGTSGNNTGELFF. Drawing the rest from reference TRBV15 and TRBJ2-2, the complete variable domain is DAMVIQNPRYQVTQFGKPVTLSCSQTLNHNVMYWYQQKSSQAPKLLFHYYDKDFNNEADTPDNFQSRRPNTSFCFLDIRSPGLGDTAMYLCATSDDNLVLGTSGNNTGELFFGEGSRLTVL.

The chain carries TRBV19 and TRBJ2-3; tentative D call: TRBD1 (6 bases). The length of the CDR3 is 18 residues. Germline-derived CDR1 and CDR2 are LNHDA and SQIVND (reference sequence). The V gene lost 5 bases and the J gene lost 4 bases, with 25 bases spanning the gap. CDR3 residues: CASSLPKGQGIRADTQYF. The CDR3 region has the DNA TGTGCCAGTAGTCTCCCAAAAGGCCAGGGGATTAGGGCAGATACGCAGTATTTT. Variable domain in full (rest from reference TRBV19 and TRBJ2-3): DGGITQSPKYLFRKEGQNVTLSCEQNLNHDAMYWYRQDPGQGLRLIYYSQIVNDFQKGDIAEGYSVSREKKESFPLTVTSAQKNPTAFYLCASSLPKGQGIRADTQYFGPGTRLTVL.

The chain is built from TRBV6-5 and TRBJ1-1; unclear D gene. V was shortened by 6 bases and J by 2 bases, with 13 bases between the two germline ends. The germline V gene encodes CDR1 MNHEY and CDR2 SVGAGI. This CDR3 is built from 14 residues. The CDR3 nucleotides read TGTGCCAGCAGCCTTTCCCTCTTAAACACTGAAGCTTTCTTT. Its protein product is CASSLSLLNTEAFF.

The rearrangement links TRBV6-1 to TRBJ2-2, with D possibly TRBD1 on 6 matching bases. V lost 10 bases, J lost 2 bases, and 11 bases lay in between. From germline, CDR1 is MNHNS and CDR2 SASEGT. The CDR3 is made up of 13 amino acids. CDR3 sequence: CANGDTNTGELFF. In DNA, the CDR3 is TGTGCCAACGGGGACACCAACACCGGGGAGCTGTTTTTT.

The chain links TRBV6-6 to TRBJ2-7; maybe TRBD1 (6 bases). Germline CDR1 is MNHNY and CDR2 is SVGAGI (reference sequence). Trimming shortened V by 6 bases and J by 3 bases, and 21 bases separated the two germline ends. The CDR3 has 16 amino acids. The CDR3 here is CASSRLGQTNNYEQYF. The CDR3 nucleotides are TGTGCCAGCAGCCGCCTTGGACAGACTAATAACTACGAGCAGTACTTC.

This chain connects TRBV10-2 to TRBJ2-1, with D possibly being TRBD2 (5 bases). CDR1 WSHSY and CDR2 SAAADI come from the germline V gene. This CDR3 region has 11 residues. Deletions cut 11 bases from V and 10 bases from J, with 15 bases between. CDR3 residues: CASREGGEQFF. DNA for the CDR3: TGCGCCTCCCGGGAAGGAGGAGAGCAGTTCTTC.

V and J are TRBV9 and TRBJ2-7; tentative D call: TRBD1 (6 bases). V lost 4 bases and J 0 bases, leaving 14 bases between the germline ends. Looked up from germline, CDR1 is SGDLS and CDR2 is YYNGEE. There are 15 residues in the CDR3. CDR3: CASSTGTSSSYEQYF. CDR3 bases: TGTGCCAGCAGCACCGGGACATCTAGCTCCTACGAGCAGTACTTC. Full variable domain (missing parts from reference TRBV9 and TRBJ2-7): DSGVTQTPKHLITATGQRVTLRCSPRSGDLSVYWYQQSLDQGLQFLIQYYNGEERAKGNILERFSAQQFPDLHSELNLSSLELGDSALYFCASSTGTSSSYEQYFGPGTRLTVT.

In its sample, this clone was seen a few times. Other nucleotide sequences in the sample specify the same CDR3. The chain links TRBV18 to TRBJ1-1; D unclear. With 1 base removed from V and 1 base from J, the gap between germline ends came to 7 bases. CDR3 length equals 14 residues. CDR1 is KGHSH, CDR2 LQKENI, per germline. CDR3 loop: CASSPRSRNTEAFF. CDR3 in DNA: TGTGCCAGCTCACCACGTTCCAGGAACACTGAAGCTTTCTTT. Full variable domain (outside the CDR3, taken from reference TRBV18 and TRBJ1-1): NAGVMQNPRHLVRRRGQEARLRCSPMKGHSHVYWYRQLPEEGLKFMVYLQKENIIDESGMPKERFSAEFPKEGPSILRIQQVVRGDSAAYFCASSPRSRNTEAFFGQGTRLTVV.

The genes are TRBV6-6 and TRBJ2-2, with D uncertain. Germline V gene data show CDR1 as MNHNY and CDR2 as SVGAGI (reference sequence). The V gene lost 5 bases and the J gene lost 4 bases, with 14 bases spanning the gap. This CDR3 is 15 amino acids long. CDR3 amino acids: CASSQSRPGTGELFF. The CDR3 nucleotides are TGTGCCAGCAGTCAATCCAGGCCCGGCACCGGGGAGCTGTTTTTT.

This rearrangement joins TRBV4-1 to TRBJ2-7; 7 nucleotides agree with TRBD2. CDR3 length equals 16 residues. Germline loops: CDR1 MGHRA, CDR2 YSYEKL. J was trimmed by 3 bases and V by 1 base; bases with no gene match: 9. CDR3 DNA sequence: TGCGCCAGCAGCCAAGGAGTGGCGGGAGTCCTCTACGAGCAGTACTTC. Protein product: CASSQGVAGVLYEQYF.

The CDR3 nucleotides read TGTGCCAGCAGCCTCAAGCTAGCGGGAGGTCCAGATACGCAGTATTTT. It is translated as CASSLKLAGGPDTQYF. The chain is built from TRBV7-3 and TRBJ2-3; the match to TRBD2 covers 11 bases. Germline assignment: CDR1 SGHTA and CDR2 FQGTGA. This CDR3 comprises 16 residues. The V segment lost 5 bases and the J segment 4 bases; nucleotides outside the gene matches: 8.

This clone was detected only a few times. The rearrangement links TRBV2 to TRBJ2-2; weak D call: TRBD1 (6 bases). The germline V and J ends were trimmed by 6 bases and 5 bases, with 10 bases remaining between them. The CDR3 runs 13 residues. Germline assignment: CDR1 SNHLY and CDR2 FYNNEI. This chain's CDR3 is CASSDRLTGELFF. As DNA, the CDR3 is TGTGCCAGCAGCGACAGGCTGACCGGGGAGCTGTTTTTT. Drawing the rest from reference TRBV2 and TRBJ2-2, the complete variable domain is EPEVTQTPSHQVTQMGQEVILRCVPISNHLYFYWYRQILGQKVEFLVSFYNNEISEKSEIFDDQFSVERPDGSNFTLKIRSTKLEDSAMYFCASSDRLTGELFFGEGSRLTVL.

This chain links TRBV6-5 with TRBJ1-3; D is possibly TRBD1 (5 bases). The CDR3 is 15 residues long. CDR1 and CDR2 (germline): MNHEY, SVGAGI. Trimming removed 4 bases at V and 0 bases at J, with 10 bases between. The CDR3 is CASSFRQTSGNTIYF. CDR3 in DNA: TGTGCCAGCAGTTTTAGACAGACCTCTGGAAACACCATATATTTT.